The T cell receptor beta chain described here comes from a study of T cell repertoires in cytomegalovirus infection. Across the study: Both CMV infection and a matching HLA type were indicated by public TCR beta signatures.

This clonotype has ten or more counts. The antigen is unknown. Study results and limitations: Clonotypes of TCR beta that were HLA-C-restricted and CMV-specific dominated the ex vivo response. Cumulative public TCR beta family frequency identified carriers of CMV plus the relevant HLA.

TCRdb processed the reads anew with MiXCR; each CDR3 protein has one entry. This sample carries some 110,000 distinct CDR3 sequences, roughly 9.1% of them seen once, and the ten largest clones take about 32%. The V segment lost 1 base and the J segment 5 bases; nucleotides outside the gene matches: 11. CDR3 length: 17 residues. The rearrangement uses TRBV12-3 or TRBV12-4 and TRBJ2-5, with 9 nucleotides matching TRBD2. The sequencing input was PBMCs, sequenced either directly or after in vitro stimulation (not recorded which). The TCR was taken from a human donor in good health (CMV status not recorded). Some clones in this sample may be carry-over from other donors' samples. The CDR3 nucleotides read TGTGCCAGCAGTTTAGATGCGGCGGGAGGGCCAATCGAGACCCAGTACTTC. Its translation is CASSLDAAGGPIETQYF.